Given below is one T cell receptor beta chain in context. A junction end diverges from the germline sequence, so it may reflect a read error. Original handling: Reference gene primer amplification gave nucleated cell count estimates. Data came from immunoSEQ multiplex PCR; TCRdb stores just in-frame clones and leaves some out. The V and J calls and the clone size are those of that table, but D and trimming were determined from the DNA. Of some 180,000 clones in the sample, around 88% were seen once. The data stem from a study of blood T cell repertoires in COVID-19. On the study more broadly: COVID-19 samples collected from the United States, Italy and Spain covered acute and convalescent phases. Sources were T cells, B-cell-depleted T cells, or PBMCs; the material itself was cDNA or gDNA.

In germline, CDR1 is MRHNA, CDR2 SNTAGT. CDR3 size: 16 residues. The sequenced material came from peripheral blood. The source is a woman aged 70 to 79 who had recovered from COVID-19. V is TRBV6-4 and J is TRBJ2-2; 10 nucleotides align to TRBD2. The CDR3 here is CAGSPGLAINTGELFF. As DNA, the CDR3 is TGTGCCGGCAGCCCGGGACTAGCGATCAACACCGGGGAGCTGTTTTTT.